This T cell receptor beta chain was identified during a study of PD-L1 blockade in urothelial cancer. The wider study: Bladder-origin urothelial cancer in males covered about nine tenths of the roughly 30 patients. Among blood samples, the median T cell count was around 140,000.

Per the germline V gene, CDR1 is MNHEY and CDR2 is SMNVEV (reference sequence). Trimming took 6 bases from V and 4 from J; bases not matched to a gene: 19. The CDR3 has 19 residues. Time point specified: pretreatment peripheral blood. TCRdb's table, derived via immunoSEQ multiplex PCR, lists solely in-frame clones and lacks some. The table lists tens of thousands of clones, roughly four fifths of them singletons. This TCR derives from a man in his 60s with urothelial cancer. V is TRBV27 and J is TRBJ2-4; TRBD2 matches 9 bases. Sequenced here: PBMCs, sampled around atezolizumab (anti-PD-L1) treatment. The DNA for the CDR3 is TGTGCCAGCAGCTCTCGAGGCCCCCAGTCTAGCGGGGTAAAAAACATTCAGTACTTC. Its protein product is CASSSRGPQSSGVKNIQYF.